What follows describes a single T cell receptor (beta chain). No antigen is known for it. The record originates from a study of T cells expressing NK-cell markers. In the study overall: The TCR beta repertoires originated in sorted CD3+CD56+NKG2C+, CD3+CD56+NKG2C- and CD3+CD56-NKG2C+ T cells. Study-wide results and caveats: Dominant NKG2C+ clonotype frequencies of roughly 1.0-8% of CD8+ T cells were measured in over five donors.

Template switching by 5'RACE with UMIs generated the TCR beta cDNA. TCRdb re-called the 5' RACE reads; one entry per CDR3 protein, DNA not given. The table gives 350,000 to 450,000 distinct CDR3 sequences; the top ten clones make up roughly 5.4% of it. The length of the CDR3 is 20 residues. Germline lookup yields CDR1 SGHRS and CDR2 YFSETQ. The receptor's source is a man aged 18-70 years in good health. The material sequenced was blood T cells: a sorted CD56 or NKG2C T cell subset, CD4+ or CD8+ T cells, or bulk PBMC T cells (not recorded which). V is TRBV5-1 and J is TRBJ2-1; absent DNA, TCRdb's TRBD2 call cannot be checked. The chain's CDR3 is CASSQQPGTSGGAGDNEQFF.